A selection of T cell receptor beta chains follows, all from one sample in a study of T-cell memory formation after mild COVID-19. In TCRdb, the 5' RACE reads were re-called with MiXCR into one record per CDR3 protein. The data show under 150,000 distinct CDR3 sequences, approximately 15% seen once. The sequencing sample was made of PBMCs or a T cell subset sorted from them (not recorded which). The receptors were gathered from an adult woman who had mild COVID-19 (a few samples of this study predate the infection). Cell type and time point are not known. CDR3s include the opening cysteine and the closing phenylalanine or tryptophan. D genes are given only for firm matches. Expanded clones are given a class, and other clones once, few, many or no size at all.

J	D	V	size	DNA	CDR3
TRBJ1-4	.	TRBV24-1	once	TGTGCCACCAGTGATACGGGTACTAATGAAAAACTGTTTTTT	CATSDTGTNEKLFF
TRBJ1-5	.	TRBV2	few	TGTGCCAGCAGTGAAGCGCTTTCGTTCCAGCCCCAGCATTTT	CASSEALSFQPQHF
TRBJ1-2	.	TRBV5-6	few	TGTGCCAGCAGCGCATTGGAGGGATATCTCTATGGCTACACCTTC	CASSALEGYLYGYTF
TRBJ2-7	TRBD1	TRBV27	.	TGTGCCAGCAGTCGGACAGGGTACTACGAGCAGTACTTC	CASSRTGYYEQYF
TRBJ1-1	TRBD1	TRBV5-6	.	TGTGCCAGCAGCCGGGACAGGGTTACTGAAGCTTTCTTT	CASSRDRVTEAFF
TRBJ1-1	.	TRBV20-1	.	TGCAGTGCTAGGGGGGGGCCCTCGGTCACTGAAGCTTTCTTT	CSARGGPSVTEAFF
TRBJ2-7	TRBD2	TRBV12-3/TRBV12-4	few	TGTGCCAGCAGTGCGGGGACTAGCGGTGAGCAGTACTTC	CASSAGTSGEQYF
TRBJ2-7	.	TRBV4-1	many	TGCGCCAGCAGCCAAGTCGCGGGACAGAACTACGAGCAGTACTTC	CASSQVAGQNYEQYF
TRBJ2-2	TRBD1	TRBV7-9	few	TGTGCCAGCAGCTTCCAGGGGGCGAGGGACACCGGGGAGCTGTTTTTT	CASSFQGARDTGELFF
TRBJ2-3	TRBD1	TRBV5-1	.	TGCGCCAGCAGTGAGGGGGCAGCGCAGTATTTT	CASSEGAAQYF
TRBJ1-1	.	TRBV5-4	.	TGTGCCAGCAGCTTGGGGGGCGATTTTGGTACTGAAGCTTTCTTT	CASSLGGDFGTEAFF
TRBJ2-2	TRBD2	TRBV7-6	few	TGTGCCAGCAGCCTCATCGGGACTAGCGGGACCGGGGAGCTGTTTTTT	CASSLIGTSGTGELFF
TRBJ2-1	.	TRBV20-1	few	TGCAGTGTCGAGGGAGCGTACAATGAGCAGTTCTTC	CSVEGAYNEQFF
TRBJ2-2	TRBD1	TRBV2	.	TGTGCCAGCAGCGGACTCGCCGGGACAGGGGTCGGGGAGCTGTTTTTT	CASSGLAGTGVGELFF
TRBJ2-3	TRBD1	TRBV5-1	few	TGCGCCAGCAGAAGACAGGGACGCACAGATACGCAGTATTTT	CASRRQGRTDTQYF
TRBJ2-2	TRBD2	TRBV2	few	TGTGCCAGCAGTGACGTCGGTAGCGGGTACACCGGGGAGCTGTTTTTT	CASSDVGSGYTGELFF
TRBJ2-5	TRBD2	TRBV7-2	.	TGTGCCAGCAGCTTAGGCGGCCTAGCGGGAGTTAGGGAGACCCAGTACTTC	CASSLGGLAGVRETQYF
TRBJ2-7	TRBD2	TRBV4-1	few	TGCGCCAGCAGCCAGCCCGGGAGGGTGGACGAGCAGTACTTC	CASSQPGRVDEQYF
TRBJ2-7	TRBD1	TRBV27	few	TGTGCCAGCAGGGGGGGGACAGGGCGTTACGAGCAGTACTTC	CASRGGTGRYEQYF
TRBJ2-6	.	TRBV12-3/TRBV12-4	few	TGTGCCAGCAGCCGCAGCCTCTCTGGGGCCAACGTCCTGACTTTC	CASSRSLSGANVLTF
TRBJ2-3	.	TRBV5-1	.	TGCGCCAGCAGCTTGGTCGGTGAGAGCACAGATACGCAGTATTTT	CASSLVGESTDTQYF
TRBJ2-2	TRBD1	TRBV4-1	.	TGCGCCAGCAGCCCCCAACTTGAGACAGGGGCCGCCGGGGAGCTGTTTTTT	CASSPQLETGAAGELFF
TRBJ2-2	.	TRBV29-1	.	TGCAGCGTTGAAGACTACCTTAACACCGGGGAGCTGTTTTTT	CSVEDYLNTGELFF
TRBJ1-2	.	TRBV6-1	few	TGTGCCAGCAGGGGGCAAGGGAGAAGCTACACCTTC	CASRGQGRSYTF
TRBJ1-2	TRBD1	TRBV6-5	.	TGTGCCAGCAGCCTAGGGACAGGGACTTCAGGCTACACCTTC	CASSLGTGTSGYTF
TRBJ2-1	.	TRBV5-1	.	TGCGCCAGCAGATCTAGCCGGATCAGGACGAGCTCCTACAATGAGCAGTTCTTC	CASRSSRIRTSSYNEQFF
TRBJ2-1	.	TRBV7-3	.	TGTGCCAGCAGCTTATTCGAAGCGTCCTACAATGAGCAGTTCTTC	CASSLFEASYNEQFF
TRBJ2-5	TRBD2	TRBV20-1	few	TGCAGTGCTCGCGGGACTAGCGGGGTCCACCAAGAGACCCAGTACTTC	CSARGTSGVHQETQYF
TRBJ2-5	.	TRBV10-3	.	TGTGCCATCAGTGAAATGGGACCCCGGGACGACCTGCAAGAGACCCAGTACTTC	CAISEMGPRDDLQETQYF
TRBJ2-5	TRBD2	TRBV12-3/TRBV12-4	few	TGTGCCAGCGCCCGGGGGGACCCCAAGACCCAGTACTTC	CASARGDPKTQYF
TRBJ1-5	.	TRBV6-5	.	TGTGCCAGCAGTTACTCGACAACGGGTAATCAGCCCCAGCATTTT	CASSYSTTGNQPQHF
TRBJ2-5	.	TRBV7-2	.	TGTGCCAGCAGCTTAATCAGGGAGGAAGAGACCCAGTACTTC	CASSLIREEETQYF
TRBJ1-2	.	TRBV9	.	TGTGCCAGCAGCGTAGAAAACTATGGCTACACCTTC	CASSVENYGYTF
TRBJ2-1	TRBD2	TRBV7-2	few	TGTGCCAGCAGCGCCCGTGTGCGTGCGGGAGCGCAGTTCTTC	CASSARVRAGAQFF
TRBJ2-7	TRBD2	TRBV5-4	.	TGTGCCAGCAGCCCGGATAGCGGGAGAAGAGACGAGCAGTACTTC	CASSPDSGRRDEQYF
TRBJ1-1	.	TRBV12-3/TRBV12-4	.	TGTGCCAGCAGTTCTCCGGACATGCCGGGGAACACTGAAGCTTTCTTT	CASSSPDMPGNTEAFF
TRBJ1-5	TRBD1	TRBV3-1	.	TGTGCCAGCAGCCCCGGGACAGGGTACAATCAGCCCCAGCATTTT	CASSPGTGYNQPQHF
TRBJ1-1	.	TRBV12-3/TRBV12-4	few	TGTGCCAGCAGTTTCGATGGCTTTGGGGCTTTCTTT	CASSFDGFGAFF
TRBJ1-4	.	TRBV12-3/TRBV12-4	.	TGTGCCAGCAGTCAAGGGACGGAGAATGAAAAACTGTTTTTT	CASSQGTENEKLFF
TRBJ1-5	.	TRBV20-1	.	TGCAGTGCTAGACAGAGCAATCAGCCCCAGCATTTT	CSARQSNQPQHF
TRBJ1-2	.	TRBV11-2	.	TGTGCCAGCAGCTTAGGCCAGGGTAGCGATGGCTACACCTTC	CASSLGQGSDGYTF
TRBJ2-7	.	TRBV7-9	few	TGTGCCAGCAGCGGGACCAGCTCCTACGAGCAGTACTTC	CASSGTSSYEQYF
TRBJ2-4	.	TRBV5-1	.	TGCGCCAGCAGCTATGACCCCGGGCGGTTGAACATTCAGTACTTC	CASSYDPGRLNIQYF
TRBJ2-3	.	TRBV9	.	TGTGCCAGCAGCCTCGAGCTGGCTAGCACAGATACGCAGTATTTT	CASSLELASTDTQYF
TRBJ1-4	TRBD1	TRBV3-1	many	TGTGCCAGCAGCCAGTACAGGGGGCGTAATGAAAAACTGTTTTTT	CASSQYRGRNEKLFF
TRBJ1-1	.	TRBV30	.	TGTGCCTGGAACAGCAGGCAGGGCACTGAAGCTTTCTTT	CAWNSRQGTEAFF
TRBJ2-1	.	TRBV20-1	.	TGCAGTGCTAGAGGATTGGCCCGGCCGGACAATGAGCAGTTCTTC	CSARGLARPDNEQFF
TRBJ2-2	.	TRBV24-1	.	TGTGCCACCACACAGGACACCGGGGAGCTGTTTTTT	CATTQDTGELFF
TRBJ1-5	.	TRBV27	.	TGTGCCAGCAGTTTACAGGTTTTCGATCAGCCCCAGCATTTT	CASSLQVFDQPQHF
TRBJ2-3	.	TRBV5-6	.	TGTGCCAGCAGCGCCCTGGGACCTTCTCCCCAATTGGATACGCAGTATTTT	CASSALGPSPQLDTQYF
TRBJ2-2	.	TRBV7-9	few	TGTGCCAGCAGCTTGGACGCCGGGGAGCTGTTTTTT	CASSLDAGELFF
TRBJ2-3	.	TRBV18	few	TGTGCCAGCTCACCGCTGGTGGGCAGCACAGATACGCAGTATTTT	CASSPLVGSTDTQYF
TRBJ2-1	.	TRBV7-8	.	TGTGCCAGCAGCCCCCGTGGGCGGAATGAGCAGTTCTTC	CASSPRGRNEQFF
TRBJ2-3	TRBD2	TRBV15	.	TGTGCCCCTAAGAAGGGGGCGTACCTAGCGGGAGGGCCGGGGGATACGCAGTATTTT	CAPKKGAYLAGGPGDTQYF
TRBJ2-2	.	TRBV5-1	.	TGCGCCAGCAGCATGCAAGTTAACACCGGGGAGCTGTTTTTT	CASSMQVNTGELFF
TRBJ2-3	.	TRBV19	.	TGTGCCAGTAGTATCTCCTCTCCCCGGGACTGGGGTAGCACAGATACGCAGTATTTT	CASSISSPRDWGSTDTQYF